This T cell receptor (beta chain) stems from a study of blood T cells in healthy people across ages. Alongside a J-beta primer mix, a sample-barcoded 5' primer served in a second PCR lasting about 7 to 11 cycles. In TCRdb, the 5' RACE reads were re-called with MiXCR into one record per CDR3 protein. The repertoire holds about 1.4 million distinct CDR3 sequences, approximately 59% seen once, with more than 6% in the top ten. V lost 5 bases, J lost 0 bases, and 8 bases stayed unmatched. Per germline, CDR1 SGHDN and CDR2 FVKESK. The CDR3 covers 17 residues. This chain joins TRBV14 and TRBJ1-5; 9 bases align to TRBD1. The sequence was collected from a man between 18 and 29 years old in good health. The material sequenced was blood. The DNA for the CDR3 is TGTGCCAGCAGCGACAGGACAGGGGTGAATAGCAATCAGCCCCAGCATTTT. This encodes CASSDRTGVNSNQPQHF.